Here is one TCR beta chain with its context. Its target is not known. This sample stems from a study of cytomegalovirus exposure and HLA in healthy donors. Study findings and constraints: In a later analysis, an Asian-associated ancestry cluster reportedly showed fewer N-insertions than the roughly 650-donor mean. Some TCR beta chains (roughly 150 of them) were listed as cytomegalovirus-associated.

There are 15 residues in the CDR3. The germline gives CDR1 SGHRS, CDR2 YFSETQ. The ends lost 0 bases at V and 7 bases at J; junction bases unmatched: 6. With 60 Vbeta and 13 Jbeta primers, the PCR was carried out. The repertoire was sequenced with immunoSEQ multiplex PCR; TCRdb's copy has only in-frame clones and lacks some. The profile shows approximately 290,000 clones, roughly 80% of them singletons. The sequencing input was PBMCs. The rearrangement joins TRBV5-1 to TRBJ2-3, with 9 bases aligning to TRBD2. This receptor was taken from a girl aged 2-10 years in good health and CMV-seronegative. CDR3 sequence (DNA): TGCGCCAGCAGCTTGGCTAGCGGGGAGGTGAATACGCAGTATTTT. Protein sequence: CASSLASGEVNTQYF.